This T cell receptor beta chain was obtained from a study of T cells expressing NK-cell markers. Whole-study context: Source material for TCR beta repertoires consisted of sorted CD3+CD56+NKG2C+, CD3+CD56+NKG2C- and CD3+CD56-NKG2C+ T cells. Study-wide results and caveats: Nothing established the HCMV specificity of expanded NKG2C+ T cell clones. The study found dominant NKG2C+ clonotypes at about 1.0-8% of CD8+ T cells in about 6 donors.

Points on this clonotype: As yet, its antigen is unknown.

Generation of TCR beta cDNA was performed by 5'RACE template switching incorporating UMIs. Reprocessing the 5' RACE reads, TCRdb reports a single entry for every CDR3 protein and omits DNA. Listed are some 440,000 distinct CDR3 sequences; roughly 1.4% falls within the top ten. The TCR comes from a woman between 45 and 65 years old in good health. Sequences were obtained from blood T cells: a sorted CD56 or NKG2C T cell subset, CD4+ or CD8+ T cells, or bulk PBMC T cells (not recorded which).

This CDR3 reads CAWSPKTTVYEQYF. The chain uses TRBV30 and TRBJ2-7; checking the TCRdb D call of TRBD1 is not possible without DNA. CDR1 and CDR2 (germline): GTSNPN, SVGIG (reference sequence). The CDR3 is made up of 14 amino acids. The variable domain in full, with the rest retrieved from reference TRBV30 and TRBJ2-7, is SQTIHQWPATLVQPVGSPLSLECTVEGTSNPNLYWYRQAAGRGLQLLFYSVGIGQISSEVPQNLSASRPQDRQFILSSKKLLLSDSGFYLCAWSPKTTVYEQYFGPGTRLTVT.